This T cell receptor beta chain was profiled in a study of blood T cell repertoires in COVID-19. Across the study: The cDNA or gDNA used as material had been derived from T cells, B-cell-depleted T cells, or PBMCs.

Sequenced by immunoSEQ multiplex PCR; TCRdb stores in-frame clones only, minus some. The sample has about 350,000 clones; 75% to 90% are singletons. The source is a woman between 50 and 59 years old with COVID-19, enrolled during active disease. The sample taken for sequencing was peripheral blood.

CDR3 sequence (DNA): TGTGCCAGCAGTGACTCGACGCTGGCGGGAAAACGGGGGTACGAGCAGTACTTC. The encoded protein is CASSDSTLAGKRGYEQYF. This chain uses TRBV6-4 with TRBJ2-7; D is possibly TRBD2 (6 bases). This CDR3 contains 18 residues. Trimming cost V 0 bases and J 4 bases, with 22 bases left between them. From germline, CDR1 is MRHNA and CDR2 SNTAGT.